This TCR beta chain was identified in a study of response to subunit inactivated influenza vaccine. The V gene end was trimmed by 5 bases and the J gene end by 5 bases; junction bases not matched to a gene: 9. The CDR3 has 17 residues. Germline CDR1 SEHNR, CDR2 FQNEAQ (reference sequence). This clonotype showed up just a few times. TCRdb ran MiXCR on the RT-PCR reads and lists one entry per CDR3 protein. The data hold under 850,000 distinct CDR3 sequences, with approximately 17% observed a single time. This receptor was taken from a man in his forties or fifties who received an inactivated influenza vaccine. The chain carries TRBV7-9 and TRBJ2-3, with 14 bases lining up with TRBD2. This specimen was PBMCs from blood, taken more than 4 days after vaccination. The CDR3 DNA reads as TGTGCCAGCAGCCCGAGTGGGACTAGCGGGGGTGGAGATACGCAGTATTTT. It specifies CASSPSGTSGGGDTQYF.